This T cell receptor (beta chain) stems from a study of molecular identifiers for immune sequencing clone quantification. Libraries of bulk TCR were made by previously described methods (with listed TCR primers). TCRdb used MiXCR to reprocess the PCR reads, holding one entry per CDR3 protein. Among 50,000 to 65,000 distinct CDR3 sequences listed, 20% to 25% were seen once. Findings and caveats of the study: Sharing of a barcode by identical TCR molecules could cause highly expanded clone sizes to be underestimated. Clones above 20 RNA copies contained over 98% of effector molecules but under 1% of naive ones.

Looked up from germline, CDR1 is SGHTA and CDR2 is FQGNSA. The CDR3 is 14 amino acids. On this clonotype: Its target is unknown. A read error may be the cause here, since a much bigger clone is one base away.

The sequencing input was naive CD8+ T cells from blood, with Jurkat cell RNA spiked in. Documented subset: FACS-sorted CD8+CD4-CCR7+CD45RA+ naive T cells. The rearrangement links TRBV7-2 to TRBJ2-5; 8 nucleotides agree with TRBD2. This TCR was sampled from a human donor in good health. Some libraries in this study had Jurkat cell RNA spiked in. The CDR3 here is CASGLAGTQETQYF. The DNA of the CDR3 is TGTGCCAGCGGCTTAGCGGGGACACAAGAGACCCAGTACTTC. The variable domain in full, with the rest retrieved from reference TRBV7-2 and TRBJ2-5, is GAGVSQSPSNKVTEKGKDVELRCDPISGHTALYWYRQSLGQGLEFLIYFQGNSAPDKSGLPSDRFSAERTGGSVSTLTIQRTQQEDSAVYLCASGLAGTQETQYFGPGTRLLVL.